The next 18 T cell receptor beta chains were all read from a single sample in a study of blood T cell repertoires in COVID-19. Some clones are missing from TCRdb's copy, which holds only in-frame ones; the method was immunoSEQ multiplex PCR. In the table there are about 34,000 clones, more than 70% of which are singletons. The sequenced sample consisted of peripheral blood. These receptor sequences come from a human donor in a cohort sampled during active COVID-19.

This clone appeared many times. The J gene is TRBJ2-2, the V gene TRBV2; the D gene is possibly TRBD1 (5 bases). The CDR3 consists of 17 residues. Germline-derived CDR1 and CDR2 are SNHLY and FYNNEI. V lost 1 base and J 7 bases, leaving 19 bases between the germline ends. The CDR3 here is CASSEGGTTKFFGELFF. The CDR3 coding sequence is TGTGCCAGCAGTGAAGGGGGCACGACGAAATTCTTCGGGGAGCTGTTTTTT.

The chain has TRBV3-1 (or the pseudogene TRBV3-2) and TRBJ1-2; 8 nucleotides align to TRBD1. V shed 1 base, J shed 6 bases, and the junction held 4 bases outside the gene matches. The germline V gene encodes CDR1 LGHDT and CDR2 YNNKEL (reference sequence). The CDR3 covers 14 residues. The CDR3 protein is CASSQGRGQDGYTF. The CDR3 nucleotides read TGTGCCAGCAGCCAAGGCAGGGGGCAAGATGGCTACACCTTC.

The chain couples TRBV5-4 to TRBJ2-6, with TRBD1 matching 10 bases. CDR1 and CDR2 (germline): SGHNT, YYREEE (reference sequence). After removal of 4 bases from V and 3 bases from J, the junction contained 7 bases not matched to a gene. CDR3 size: 17 residues. In nucleotides, the CDR3 is TGTGCCAGCAGCCCCGGACAGGGGGTCTTTGGGGCCAACGTCCTGACTTTC. It codes for CASSPGQGVFGANVLTF.

This clone appeared a few times. The rearrangement links TRBV3-1 (or the pseudogene TRBV3-2) to TRBJ1-6, with D unclear. V was trimmed by 0 bases and J by 7 bases, leaving 7 bases between them. Germline CDR1 and CDR2: LGHDT and YNNKEL (reference sequence). The CDR3 spans 14 residues. The CDR3 nucleotides read TGTGCCAGCAGCCAAGAGGCTTTCAATTCACCCCTCCACTTT. It is translated as CASSQEAFNSPLHF.

The rearrangement joins TRBV7-2 to TRBJ2-2; possible D gene TRBD2, 6 bases. Germline CDR1 reads SGHTA; CDR2 reads FQGNSA. The length of the CDR3 is 15 residues. V was cut by 1 base and J by 4 bases, with 10 bases left in between. CDR3 nucleotide sequence: TGTGCCAGCAGCTTAGGTGCGGGGTTCACCGGGGAGCTGTTTTTT. Translated, it gives CASSLGAGFTGELFF.

This chain connects TRBV18 to TRBJ2-7; 8 positions match TRBD1. With 3 bases clipped from V and 3 bases from J, the junction kept 10 bases outside the gene matches. The CDR3 has 16 amino acids. Germline V gene lookup returns CDR1 KGHSH and CDR2 LQKENI. CDR3 amino acids: CASSPITGQGGYEQYF. The CDR3 region has the DNA TGTGCCAGCTCACCGATAACCGGACAGGGCGGCTACGAGCAGTACTTC. Filled out from reference TRBV18 and TRBJ2-7, the complete variable domain reads NAGVMQNPRHLVRRRGQEARLRCSPMKGHSHVYWYRQLPEEGLKFMVYLQKENIIDESGMPKERFSAEFPKEGPSILRIQQVVRGDSAAYFCASSPITGQGGYEQYFGPGTRLTVT.

The table lists this clone with a count of one. V is TRBV2 and J is TRBJ1-1; the D gene is possibly TRBD1 (6 bases). This CDR3 has 13 amino acids. From germline, CDR1 is SNHLY and CDR2 FYNNEI. Trimming took off 8 bases at V and 1 base at J, with 11 bases between the two ends. This CDR3 is CASAGTPNTEAFF. The CDR3 DNA reads as TGTGCCAGCGCCGGGACACCGAACACTGAAGCTTTCTTT. Supplemented by reference TRBV2 and TRBJ1-1, the full variable domain reads EPEVTQTPSHQVTQMGQEVILRCVPISNHLYFYWYRQILGQKVEFLVSFYNNEISEKSEIFDDQFSVERPDGSNFTLKIRSTKLEDSAMYFCASAGTPNTEAFFGQGTRLTVV.

The chain recombines TRBV7-2 with TRBJ2-4; D might be TRBD2 (6 bases). From germline, CDR1 is SGHTA and CDR2 FQGNSA. This CDR3 is 16 amino acids long. V gave up 1 base and J gave up 0 bases, with 10 bases separating them. CDR3 nucleotide sequence: TGTGCCAGCAGCTTAGAAGGAGGGCTAGCCAAAAACATTCAGTACTTC. It yields the protein CASSLEGGLAKNIQYF.

The chain is built from TRBV19 and TRBJ1-4; TRBD1 is a possible D gene (6 bases). Germline V gives CDR1 LNHDA, CDR2 SQIVND (reference sequence). CDR3 length equals 15 residues. Trimming cost V 6 bases and J 0 bases, with 11 bases left between them. CDR3 bases: TGTGCCAGTAGGATGGACAGTACAACTAATGAAAAACTGTTTTTT. Protein product: CASRMDSTTNEKLFF.

The rearrangement joins TRBV19 to TRBJ1-2; D not certain. Germline assignment: CDR1 LNHDA and CDR2 SQIVND (reference sequence). The germline V and J ends were trimmed by 6 bases and 2 bases, with 19 bases remaining between them. The CDR3 has 16 residues. The CDR3 protein is CASRTSAGRSNYGYTF. The CDR3 bases are TGTGCCAGTAGAACCTCGGCGGGCAGGTCGAACTATGGCTACACCTTC.

V is TRBV6-6 and J is TRBJ2-1; 9 nucleotides line up with TRBD2. V shed 2 bases, J shed 8 bases, and the junction held 1 base outside the gene matches. Per germline, CDR1 MNHNY and CDR2 SVGAGI (reference sequence). This CDR3 spans 13 amino acids. The CDR3 nucleotides read TGTGCCAGCAGTTACCGGACTAGCGATGAGCAGTTCTTC. It translates to CASSYRTSDEQFF.

With regard to this clone: At one end the junction does not follow the germline gene, possibly because of a read error. This chain uses TRBV5-1 with TRBJ1-4, with D possibly being TRBD1 (6 bases). Per germline, CDR1 SGHRS and CDR2 YFSETQ. The CDR3 sequence is 14 residues long. The CDR3 region is CASSRSGANEKLFF. CDR3 coding DNA: TGCGCTAGCAGCAGATCAGGGGCTAATGAAAAACTGTTTTTT.

The chain recombines TRBV24-1 with TRBJ2-3, with TRBD1 matching 9 bases. Germline CDR1 and CDR2: KGHDR and SFDVKD. CDR3 length: 21 residues. With 6 bases clipped from V and 1 base from J, the junction kept 22 bases outside the gene matches. CDR3 nucleotides: TGTGCCACCAGTCCACGCGTCGGGACAGGGTGGTTGTATAGCGGCACAGATACGCAGTATTTT. Protein product: CATSPRVGTGWLYSGTDTQYF.

The V call is TRBV28, the J call TRBJ1-2; 12 bases are shared with TRBD1. The CDR3 is 16 amino acids. Germline V gives CDR1 MDHEN, CDR2 SYDVKM. With V trimmed by 1 base and J by 6 bases, 6 bases remained unmatched. CDR3 nucleotides: TGTGCCAGCAGTTTATTCGTGGGACAGGGGGCGCATGGCTACACCTTC. Translated, it gives CASSLFVGQGAHGYTF.

CDR3 in amino acids: CASSSGPEQYF. The CDR3 DNA follows: TGTGCCAGTAGTTCCGGTCCCGAGCAGTACTTC. The rearrangement links TRBV19 to TRBJ2-7; D not resolved. Germline loops: CDR1 LNHDA, CDR2 SQIVND (reference sequence). Trimming cost V 5 bases and J 6 bases, with 8 bases left between them. The CDR3 has 11 amino acids.

This chain links TRBV29-1 with TRBJ1-1; 8 bases line up with TRBD1. The CDR3 extends over 14 amino acids. Germline loops: CDR1 SQVTM, CDR2 ANQGSEA. V trimming: 6 bases; J trimming: 1 base; junction bases outside the gene matches: 7. CDR3 residues: CSVRTGRQNTEAFF. CDR3 bases: TGCAGCGTGAGGACAGGGCGGCAGAACACTGAAGCTTTCTTT.

This chain uses TRBV7-8 with TRBJ2-2; TRBD1 agrees at 8 bases. The J segment lost 4 bases and the V segment lost 0 bases, leaving 10 bases of the junction unmatched. Germline CDR1 reads SGHVS; CDR2 reads FQNEAQ. CDR3 length: 18 amino acids. CDR3 sequence (DNA): TGTGCCAGCAGCTTAGCGCCGGTCCAGGGGGCAGTCACCGGGGAGCTGTTTTTT. Translated, it gives CASSLAPVQGAVTGELFF.

The chain joins TRBV5-5 to TRBJ2-3; 10 bases align to TRBD2. Germline CDR1 is SGHKS and CDR2 is YYEKEE (reference sequence). V lost 0 bases to trimming and J lost 2 bases; unmatched junction nucleotides: 3. The length of the CDR3 is 16 residues. The DNA for the CDR3 is TGTGCCAGCAGCTTGGGGCTAGCGGGGGACACAGATACGCAGTATTTT. Translated, it gives CASSLGLAGDTDTQYF.